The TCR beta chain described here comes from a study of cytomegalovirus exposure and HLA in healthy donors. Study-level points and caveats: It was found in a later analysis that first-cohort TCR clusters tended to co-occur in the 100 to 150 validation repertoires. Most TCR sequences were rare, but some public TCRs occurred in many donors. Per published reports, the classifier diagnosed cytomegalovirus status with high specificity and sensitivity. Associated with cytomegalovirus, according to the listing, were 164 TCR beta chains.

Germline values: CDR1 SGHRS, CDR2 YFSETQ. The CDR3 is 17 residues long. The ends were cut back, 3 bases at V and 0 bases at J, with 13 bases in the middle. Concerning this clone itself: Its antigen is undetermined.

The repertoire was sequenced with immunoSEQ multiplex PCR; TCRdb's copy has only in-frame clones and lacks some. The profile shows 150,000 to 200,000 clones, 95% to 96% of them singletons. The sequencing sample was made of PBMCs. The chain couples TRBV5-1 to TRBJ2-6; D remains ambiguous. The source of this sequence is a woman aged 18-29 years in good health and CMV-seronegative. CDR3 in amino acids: CASSSYGSSSGANVLTF. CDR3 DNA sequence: TGCGCCAGCAGCTCCTACGGGTCGAGCTCTGGGGCCAACGTCCTGACTTTC. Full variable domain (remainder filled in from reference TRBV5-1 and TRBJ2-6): KAGVTQTPRYLIKTRGQQVTLSCSPISGHRSVSWYQQTPGQGLQFLFEYFSETQRNKGNFPGRFSGRQFSNSRSEMNVSTLELGDSALYLCASSSYGSSSGANVLTFGAGSRLTVL.